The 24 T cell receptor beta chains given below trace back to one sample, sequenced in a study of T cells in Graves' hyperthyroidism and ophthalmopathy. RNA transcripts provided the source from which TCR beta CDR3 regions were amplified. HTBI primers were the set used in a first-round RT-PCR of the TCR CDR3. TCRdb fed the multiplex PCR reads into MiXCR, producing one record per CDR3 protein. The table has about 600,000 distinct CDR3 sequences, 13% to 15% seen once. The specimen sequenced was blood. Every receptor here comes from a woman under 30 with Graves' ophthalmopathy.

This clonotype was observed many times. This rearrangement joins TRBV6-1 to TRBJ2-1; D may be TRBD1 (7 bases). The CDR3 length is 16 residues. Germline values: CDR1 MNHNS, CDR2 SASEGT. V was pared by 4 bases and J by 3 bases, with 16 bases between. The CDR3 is CASSAAQGGGYNEQFF. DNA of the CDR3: TGTGCCAGCAGTGCAGCCCAGGGGGGAGGCTACAATGAGCAGTTCTTC.

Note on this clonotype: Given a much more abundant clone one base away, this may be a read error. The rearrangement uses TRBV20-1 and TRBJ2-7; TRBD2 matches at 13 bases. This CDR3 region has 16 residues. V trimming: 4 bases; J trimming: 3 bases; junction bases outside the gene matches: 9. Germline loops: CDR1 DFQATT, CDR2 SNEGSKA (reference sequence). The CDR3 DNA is TGCAGTGCTATACCGGGACTAGCGGGAAAAGTCTACGAGCAGTACTTC. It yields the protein CSAIPGLAGKVYEQYF.

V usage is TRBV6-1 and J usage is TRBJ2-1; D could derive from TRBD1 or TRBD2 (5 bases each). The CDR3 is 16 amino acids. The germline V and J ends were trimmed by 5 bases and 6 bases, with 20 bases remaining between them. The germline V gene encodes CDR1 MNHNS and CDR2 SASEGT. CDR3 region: CASSSITKGPGNEQFF. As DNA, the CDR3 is TGTGCCAGCAGTTCTATTACAAAGGGACCGGGCAATGAGCAGTTCTTC.

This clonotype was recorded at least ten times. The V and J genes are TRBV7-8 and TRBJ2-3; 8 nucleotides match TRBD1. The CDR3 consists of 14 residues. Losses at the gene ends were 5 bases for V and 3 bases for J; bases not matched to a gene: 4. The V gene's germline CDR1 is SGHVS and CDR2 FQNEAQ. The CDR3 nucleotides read TGTGCCAGCAGCACCTGGACAGGGACAGATACGCAGTATTTT. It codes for CASSTWTGTDTQYF.

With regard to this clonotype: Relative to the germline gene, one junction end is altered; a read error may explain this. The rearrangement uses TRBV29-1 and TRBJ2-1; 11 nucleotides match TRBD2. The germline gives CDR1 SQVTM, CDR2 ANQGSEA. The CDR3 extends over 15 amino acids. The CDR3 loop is CSVGVLAGGRNEQSF. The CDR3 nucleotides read TGCAGCGTTGGGGTTCTAGCGGGAGGTAGGAATGAGCAGTCCTTC.

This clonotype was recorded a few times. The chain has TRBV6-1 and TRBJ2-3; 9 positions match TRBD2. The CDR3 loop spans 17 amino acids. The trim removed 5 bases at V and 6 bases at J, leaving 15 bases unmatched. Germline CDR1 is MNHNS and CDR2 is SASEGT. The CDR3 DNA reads TGTGCCAGCAGTTATGACTTAGCGGGAGAAGTATTGGATACGCAGTATTTT. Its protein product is CASSYDLAGEVLDTQYF.

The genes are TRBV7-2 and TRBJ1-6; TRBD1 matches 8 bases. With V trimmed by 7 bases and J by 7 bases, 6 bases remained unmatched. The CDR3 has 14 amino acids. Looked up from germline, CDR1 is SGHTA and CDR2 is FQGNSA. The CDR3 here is CASILTGANSPLHF. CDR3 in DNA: TGTGCCAGCATCCTGACAGGGGCGAATTCACCCCTCCACTTT.

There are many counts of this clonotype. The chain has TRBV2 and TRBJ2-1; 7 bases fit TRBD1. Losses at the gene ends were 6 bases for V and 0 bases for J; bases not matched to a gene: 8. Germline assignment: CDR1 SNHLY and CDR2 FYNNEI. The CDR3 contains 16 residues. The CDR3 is CASRESGQSSYNEQFF. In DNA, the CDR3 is TGTGCCAGCAGAGAATCGGGACAGAGCTCCTACAATGAGCAGTTCTTC.

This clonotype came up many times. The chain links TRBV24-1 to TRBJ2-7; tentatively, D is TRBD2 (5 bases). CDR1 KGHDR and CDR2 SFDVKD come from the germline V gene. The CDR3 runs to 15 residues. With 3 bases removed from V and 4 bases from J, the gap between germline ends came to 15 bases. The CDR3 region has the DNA TGTGCCACCAGTGATATACCTGATCCGGGATACGAGCAGTACTTC. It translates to CATSDIPDPGYEQYF.

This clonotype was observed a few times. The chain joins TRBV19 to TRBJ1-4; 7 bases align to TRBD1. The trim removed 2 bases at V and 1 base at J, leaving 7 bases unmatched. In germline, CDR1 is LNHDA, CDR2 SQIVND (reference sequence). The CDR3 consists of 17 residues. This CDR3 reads CASSILFAGGTNEKLFF. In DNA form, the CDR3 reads TGTGCCAGTAGTATACTCTTCGCAGGGGGAACTAATGAAAAACTGTTTTTT.

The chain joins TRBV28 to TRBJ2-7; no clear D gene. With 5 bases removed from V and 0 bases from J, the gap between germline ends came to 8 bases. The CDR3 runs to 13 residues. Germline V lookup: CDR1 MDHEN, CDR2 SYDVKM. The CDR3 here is CASSGWDSYEQYF. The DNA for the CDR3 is TGTGCCAGCAGTGGATGGGACTCCTACGAGCAGTACTTC. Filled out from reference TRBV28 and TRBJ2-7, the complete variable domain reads DVKVTQSSRYLVKRTGEKVFLECVQDMDHENMFWYRQDPGLGLRLIYFSYDVKMKEKGDIPEGYSVSREKKERFSLILESASTNQTSMYLCASSGWDSYEQYFGPGTRLTVT.

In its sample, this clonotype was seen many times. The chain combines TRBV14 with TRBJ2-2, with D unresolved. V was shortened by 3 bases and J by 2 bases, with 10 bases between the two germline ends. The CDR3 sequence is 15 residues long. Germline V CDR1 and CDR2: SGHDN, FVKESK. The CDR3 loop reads CASSHAVPNTGELFF. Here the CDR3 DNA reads TGTGCCAGCAGCCACGCAGTTCCTAACACCGGGGAGCTGTTTTTT.

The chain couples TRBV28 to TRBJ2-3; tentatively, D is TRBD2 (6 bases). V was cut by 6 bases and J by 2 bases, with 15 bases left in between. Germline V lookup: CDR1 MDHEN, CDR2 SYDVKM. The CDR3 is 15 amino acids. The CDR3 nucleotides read TGTGCCAGCAGAAGCGGGTCGGGATTCACAGATACGCAGTATTTT. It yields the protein CASRSGSGFTDTQYF.

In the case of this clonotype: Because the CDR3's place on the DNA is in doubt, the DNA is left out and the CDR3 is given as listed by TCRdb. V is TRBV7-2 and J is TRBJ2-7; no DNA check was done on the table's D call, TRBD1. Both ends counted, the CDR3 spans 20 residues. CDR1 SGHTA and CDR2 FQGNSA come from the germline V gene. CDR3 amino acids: CASSIYLCSVASRDGYEQYF.

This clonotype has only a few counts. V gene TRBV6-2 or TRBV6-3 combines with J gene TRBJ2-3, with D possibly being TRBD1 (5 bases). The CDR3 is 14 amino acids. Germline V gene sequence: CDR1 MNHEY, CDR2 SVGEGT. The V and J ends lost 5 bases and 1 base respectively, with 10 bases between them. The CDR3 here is CASSRGTGTDTQYF. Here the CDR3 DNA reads TGTGCCAGCAGTAGGGGTACTGGCACAGATACGCAGTATTTT.

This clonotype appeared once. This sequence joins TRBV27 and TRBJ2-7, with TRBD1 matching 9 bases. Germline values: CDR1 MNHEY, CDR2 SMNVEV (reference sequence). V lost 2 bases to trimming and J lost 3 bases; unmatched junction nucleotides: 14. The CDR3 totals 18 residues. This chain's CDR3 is CASSLRTGVTLSVYEQYF. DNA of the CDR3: TGTGCCAGCAGTTTACGGACAGGGGTGACGCTATCGGTCTACGAGCAGTACTTC.

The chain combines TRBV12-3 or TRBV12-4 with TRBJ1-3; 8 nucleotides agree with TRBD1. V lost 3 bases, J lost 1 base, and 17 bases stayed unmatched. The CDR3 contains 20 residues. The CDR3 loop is CASSLRRWDRDRKSGNTIYF. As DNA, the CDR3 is TGTGCCAGCAGTTTGAGGAGATGGGACCGGGACAGGAAATCTGGAAACACCATATATTTT.

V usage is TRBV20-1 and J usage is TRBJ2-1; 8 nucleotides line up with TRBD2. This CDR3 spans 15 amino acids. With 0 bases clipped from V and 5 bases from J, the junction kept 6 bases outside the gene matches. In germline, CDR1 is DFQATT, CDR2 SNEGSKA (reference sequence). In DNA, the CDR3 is TGCAGTGCTAGAGATCTACTAGCGGACGACAATGAGCAGTTCTTC. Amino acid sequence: CSARDLLADDNEQFF.

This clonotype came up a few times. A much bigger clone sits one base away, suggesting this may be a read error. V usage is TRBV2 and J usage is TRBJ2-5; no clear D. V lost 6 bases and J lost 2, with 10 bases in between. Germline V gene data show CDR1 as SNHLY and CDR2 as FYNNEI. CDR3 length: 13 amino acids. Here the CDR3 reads CASRVLAQETQYF. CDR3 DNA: TGTGCCAGCAGGGTCTTGGCTCAAGAGACCCAGTACTTC.

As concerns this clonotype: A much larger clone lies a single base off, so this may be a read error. CDR3 in amino acids: CASKVGRANTEAFF. CDR3 coding DNA: TGTGCCAGCAAGGTAGGAAGGGCCAACACTGAAGCTTTCTTT. This chain joins TRBV6-1 and TRBJ1-1; D is undetermined. Trimming left V 7 bases short and J 2 bases short, with 14 bases between. Germline V gives CDR1 MNHNS, CDR2 SASEGT. The CDR3 length is 14 residues.

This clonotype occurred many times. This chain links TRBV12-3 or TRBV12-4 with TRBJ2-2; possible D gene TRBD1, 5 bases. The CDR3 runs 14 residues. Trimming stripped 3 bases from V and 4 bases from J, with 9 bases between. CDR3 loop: CASSFSQGTGELFF. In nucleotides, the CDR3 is TGTGCCAGCAGTTTTAGTCAGGGCACCGGGGAGCTGTTTTTT.

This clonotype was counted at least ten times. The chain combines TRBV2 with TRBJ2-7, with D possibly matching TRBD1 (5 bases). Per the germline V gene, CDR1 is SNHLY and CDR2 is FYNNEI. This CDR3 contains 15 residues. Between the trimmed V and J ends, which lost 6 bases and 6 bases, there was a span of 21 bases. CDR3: CASSADTYLSSEQYF. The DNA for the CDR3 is TGTGCCAGCAGCGCGGACACATATCTCTCGAGCGAGCAGTACTTC.

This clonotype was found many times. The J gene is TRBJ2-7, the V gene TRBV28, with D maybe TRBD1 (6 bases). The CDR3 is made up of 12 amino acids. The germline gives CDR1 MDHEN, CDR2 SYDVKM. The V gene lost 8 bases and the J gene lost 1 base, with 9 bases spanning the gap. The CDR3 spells CASEDSSYEQYF. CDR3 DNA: TGTGCCAGCGAGGACAGTTCCTACGAGCAGTACTTC.

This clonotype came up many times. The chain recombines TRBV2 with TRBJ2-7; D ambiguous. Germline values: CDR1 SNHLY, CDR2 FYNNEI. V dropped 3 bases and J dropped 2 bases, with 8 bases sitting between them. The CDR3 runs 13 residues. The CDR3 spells CASSDLGPYEQYF. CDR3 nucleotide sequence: TGTGCCAGCAGTGACTTGGGTCCCTACGAGCAGTACTTC.